A single sample gave rise to the 30 T cell receptor beta chains below, sequenced in a study of blood T cells in healthy people across ages. A second PCR of about 7 to 12 cycles used a sample-barcoded 5' primer and a J-beta primer mix. MiXCR was run by TCRdb on the 5' RACE reads, yielding one entry per CDR3 protein. Altogether approximately 800,000 distinct CDR3 sequences are present, roughly 46% being singletons, with the ten largest covering 15% to 20%. Sequenced material: blood. The receptors were gathered from an elderly man in good health.

This sequence joins TRBV28 and TRBJ2-5, with D perhaps TRBD2 (5 bases). V lost 7 bases to trimming and J lost 1 base, with 13 bases between them. Germline V CDR1 and CDR2: MDHEN, SYDVKM. CDR3 size: 14 residues. The DNA for the CDR3 is TGTGCCAGCAAACCATACGGGGTCCAAGAGACCCAGTACTTC. This sequence encodes CASKPYGVQETQYF.

Comments on this clonotype: A junction boundary mismatches the germline segment, possibly from a read error. The rearrangement uses TRBV28 and TRBJ1-5; 8 bases are shared with TRBD1. The CDR3 extends over 17 amino acids. Germline lookup yields CDR1 MDHEN and CDR2 SYDVKM. The CDR3 loop is CASSFLTGDYSNQPQHF. CDR3 DNA sequence: TGTGCCAGCAGTTTCTTGACAGGGGATTATAGCAATCAACCCCAGCATTTT.

This sequence joins TRBV25-1 and TRBJ1-2; unclear D gene. The germline gives CDR1 MGHDK, CDR2 SYGVNS. The germline V and J ends were trimmed by 3 bases and 4 bases, with 6 bases remaining between them. This CDR3 region has 12 residues. The CDR3 nucleotides are TGTGCCAGCAGTGATTGGCCCTATGGCTACACCTTC. The encoded protein is CASSDWPYGYTF.

This clonotype has just a few counts. This rearrangement joins TRBV6-6 to TRBJ2-3; tentatively, D is TRBD2 (6 bases). Trimming removed 4 bases from V and 4 bases from J, with 15 bases in between. CDR3 size: 15 residues. Germline assignment: CDR1 MNHNY and CDR2 SVGAGI (reference sequence). The CDR3 nucleotides are TGTGCCAGCAGTTTGGGACTCTTAGCAGCAGATACGCAGTATTTT. Encoded protein: CASSLGLLAADTQYF.

Comment on this clonotype: This may be a read error: a much more frequent sequence differs by one nucleotide. J is TRBJ2-1 and V is TRBV7-2; TRBD2 might be the D (5 bases). Germline values: CDR1 SGHTA, CDR2 FQGNSA. The CDR3 spans 15 residues. CDR3 region: CASSLEGVSYKEQFF. In DNA form, the CDR3 reads TGTGCCAGCAGCTTAGAGGGAGTTTCCTACAAGGAGCAGTTCTTC.

On this clonotype itself: The junction does not match germline at one end; this may be a read error. The chain is built from TRBV7-2 and TRBJ2-3; no clear D. This CDR3 is built from 14 residues. Germline V gene lookup returns CDR1 SGHTA and CDR2 FQGNSA. CDR3 residues: CAISLSISTDTQYF. CDR3 sequence (DNA): TGTGCCATCAGCTTATCGATTAGCACAGATACGCAGTATTTT.

The chain couples TRBV7-9 to TRBJ2-1; D not certain. Germline CDR1 and CDR2: SEHNR and FQNEAQ (reference sequence). The CDR3 covers 16 residues. Between the trimmed V and J ends, which lost 6 bases and 0 bases, there was a span of 15 bases. CDR3 in DNA: TGTGCCAGCAGTTACCCTCAGACTCGCTCCTACAATGAGCAGTTCTTC. It yields the protein CASSYPQTRSYNEQFF. The whole variable domain, remainder taken from reference TRBV7-9 and TRBJ2-1, is DTGVSQNPRHKITKRGQNVTFRCDPISEHNRLYWYRQTLGQGPEFLTYFQNEAQLEKSRLLSDRFSAERPKGSFSTLEIQRTEQGDSAMYLCASSYPQTRSYNEQFFGPGTRLTVL.

The CDR3: CASSDKLAKNIQYF. CDR3 bases: TGTGCCAGCAGTGACAAGCTCGCCAAAAACATTCAGTACTTC. V usage is TRBV6-4 and J usage is TRBJ2-4; D is uncertain. The CDR3 length is 14 residues. Trimming took off 2 bases at V and 1 base at J, with 6 bases between the two ends. From germline, CDR1 is MRHNA and CDR2 SNTAGT.

The chain joins TRBV5-6 to TRBJ2-3; no reliable D call. The CDR3 is 14 amino acids. Trimming removed 4 bases at V and 2 bases at J, with 11 bases between. CDR1 is SGHDT and CDR2 is YYEEEE in the germline V gene. The CDR3 loop reads CASSRNRNTDTQYF. The CDR3 DNA reads as TGTGCCAGCAGCCGCAACCGGAACACAGATACGCAGTATTTT.

This clonotype was counted at least ten times. Here the CDR3 reads CSALNPGGSTDTQYF. The CDR3 DNA reads TGCAGTGCTCTCAATCCGGGGGGGAGCACAGATACGCAGTATTTT. The rearrangement uses TRBV20-1 and TRBJ2-3, with 8 nucleotides matching TRBD2. Germline V gene sequence: CDR1 DFQATT, CDR2 SNEGSKA (reference sequence). CDR3 size: 15 residues. The ends lost 5 bases at V and 0 bases at J; junction bases unmatched: 7.

This clonotype was observed once. V is TRBV4-2 and J is TRBJ2-1; 12 bases are shared with TRBD2. The CDR3 loop spans 15 amino acids. Germline values: CDR1 LGHNA, CDR2 YNFKEQ. Trimming at V came to 3 bases and at J to 5 bases, leaving 2 bases not matched to a gene. In DNA form, the CDR3 reads TGTGCCAGCAGCCAGACTAGCGGGGGCAACAATGAGCAGTTCTTC. This sequence encodes CASSQTSGGNNEQFF.

The chain couples TRBV24-1 to TRBJ2-5; TRBD1 aligns across 8 bases. V lost 3 bases to trimming and J lost 5 bases; unmatched junction nucleotides: 10. This CDR3 spans 16 amino acids. From germline, CDR1 is KGHDR and CDR2 SFDVKD. CDR3 coding DNA: TGTGCCACCAGTGATCCGGTAGCAGGGGGCCGCGAGACCCAGTACTTC. Encoded protein: CATSDPVAGGRETQYF.

The sample holds one count of this clonotype. A junction end diverges from the germline sequence, so it may reflect a read error. J is TRBJ2-1 and V is TRBV28; 9 positions match TRBD1. The CDR3 runs 16 residues. The germline V gene has CDR1 MDHEN and CDR2 SYDVKM. The CDR3, as DNA: TGTGCCAGCATTCCAGGGGACAGGGCCTCCTACTATGAGCAGTTCTTC. Its translation: CASIPGDRASYYEQFF.

This rearrangement joins TRBV12-3 or TRBV12-4 to TRBJ1-5, with D perhaps TRBD1 (6 bases). The V and J ends lost 6 bases and 6 bases respectively, with 15 bases between them. The CDR3 runs to 14 residues. This CDR3 is CASSHRQESQPQHF. Written as DNA, the CDR3 is TGTGCCAGCAGCCACAGACAGGAGAGTCAGCCCCAGCATTTT.

This clonotype was detected ten times or more. The V and J genes are TRBV12-3 or TRBV12-4 and TRBJ2-7, with 8 bases aligning to TRBD2. The CDR3 runs to 11 residues. V lost 6 bases, J lost 6 bases, and 1 base stayed unmatched. The DNA for the CDR3 is TGTGCCAGCAGCCGGGGGGGCGAGCAGTACTTC. This translates into CASSRGGEQYF.

In its sample, this clonotype was seen once. The chain joins TRBV9 to TRBJ1-2, with D possibly being TRBD1 (6 bases). The V gene lost 3 bases and the J gene lost 1 base, with 10 bases spanning the gap. Germline V gives CDR1 SGDLS, CDR2 YYNGEE. The CDR3 length is 14 residues. CDR3 sequence reads: CASSATQGNYGYTF. Here the CDR3 DNA reads TGTGCCAGCAGCGCCACACAGGGTAACTATGGCTACACCTTC.

This clonotype has ten or more counts. This chain joins TRBV29-1 and TRBJ2-1, with 14 bases aligning to TRBD2. This CDR3 is built from 13 residues. V lost 7 bases to trimming and J lost 7 bases; unmatched junction nucleotides: 3. CDR1 is SQVTM, CDR2 ANQGSEA, per germline. The CDR3 here is CSARTSGRNEQFF. CDR3 in DNA: TGCAGCGCCAGGACTAGCGGGAGGAATGAGCAGTTCTTC.

The chain employs TRBV5-1 and TRBJ2-2; 7 bases line up with TRBD2. The germline V gene has CDR1 SGHRS and CDR2 YFSETQ. The CDR3 is 15 amino acids. The J segment lost 3 bases and the V segment lost 4 bases, leaving 6 bases of the junction unmatched. CDR3 residues: CASSHWTRDTGELFF. In nucleotides, the CDR3 is TGCGCCAGCAGCCACTGGACTAGGGACACCGGGGAGCTGTTTTTT.

The J gene is TRBJ2-5, the V gene TRBV12-3 or TRBV12-4, with 8 positions matching TRBD1. V shed 3 bases and J 1 base; nucleotides not matched to a gene: 7. This CDR3 spans 16 amino acids. The CDR3 here is CASSFSRGHRQETQYF. The CDR3 bases are TGTGCCAGCAGTTTTAGCAGGGGGCATCGCCAAGAGACCCAGTACTTC.

The J gene is TRBJ1-1, the V gene TRBV12-3 or TRBV12-4; the D is unclear. This CDR3 is 15 amino acids long. V was cut by 3 bases and J by 2 bases, with 13 bases left in between. CDR3 sequence: CASSLSSSGNTEAFF. In DNA, the CDR3 is TGTGCCAGCAGTTTGAGTTCGAGTGGAAACACTGAAGCTTTCTTT.

V is TRBV20-1 and J is TRBJ2-4, with a tentative D call TRBD2 (6 bases). The J call may not be correct, given that the DNA end is closer to TRBJ2-7. The CDR3 sequence is 13 residues long. Germline V lookup: CDR1 DFQATT, CDR2 SNEGSKA (reference sequence). CDR3 sequence: CSGSGPSSYEQYF. In DNA, the CDR3 is TGCAGTGGGAGCGGGCCCAGCTCCTACGAGCAGTACTTC.

This chain links TRBV5-1 with TRBJ2-5, with D possibly being TRBD1 (6 bases). From germline, CDR1 is SGHRS and CDR2 YFSETQ. The V and J ends lost 3 bases and 1 base respectively, with 10 bases between them. CDR3 length: 14 amino acids. The CDR3, as DNA: TGCGCCAGCAGCTCATTGGACAGCCAAGAGACCCAGTACTTC. This codes for CASSSLDSQETQYF.

This clonotype was recorded a few times. A much more abundant neighbour one base away suggests this may be a read error. The chain couples TRBV5-1 to TRBJ2-1; TRBD1 aligns across 7 bases. The CDR3 contains 14 residues. V lost 4 bases and J lost 8; bases outside the gene matches: 9. CDR1 is SGHRS, CDR2 YFSETQ, per germline. For the CDR3, the DNA is TGCGCCAGCAGCGTGCTACCAGGGGGAGATGAGCAGTTCTTC. Translating it yields CASSVLPGGDEQFF.

This clonotype was found a few times. V usage is TRBV7-2 and J usage is TRBJ1-2, with 9 bases identical to TRBD1. The germline V gene has CDR1 SGHTA and CDR2 FQGNSA. CDR3 size: 14 residues. The ends lost 1 base at V and 5 bases at J; junction bases unmatched: 2. CDR3 sequence: CASSLVGQGYGYTF. The CDR3 DNA sequence: TGTGCCAGCAGCTTAGTCGGACAGGGGTATGGCTACACCTTC.

This clonotype came up many times. J is TRBJ2-3 and V is TRBV9; 8 nucleotides align to TRBD2. Germline CDR1 SGDLS, CDR2 YYNGEE. This CDR3 is 11 amino acids long. CDR3 sequence reads: CVTSGTDTQYF. The DNA for the CDR3 is TGTGTGACTAGCGGCACAGATACGCAGTATTTT.

The rearrangement uses TRBV9 and TRBJ2-7, with 15 nucleotides matching TRBD2. The J call may be wrong; the DNA end is better matched by TRBJ2-5. The CDR3 totals 15 residues. Germline loops: CDR1 SGDLS, CDR2 YYNGEE. The CDR3 region has the DNA TGTGCCAGCAGCGTTGGACTAGCGGGAGGGGAGACCCAGTACTTC. It encodes CASSVGLAGGETQYF.

This chain connects TRBV20-1 to TRBJ1-4, with D tentatively TRBD1 (5 bases). V was pared by 5 bases and J by 7 bases, with 20 bases between. The germline gives CDR1 DFQATT, CDR2 SNEGSKA (reference sequence). The CDR3 contains 15 residues. The CDR3 sequence: CSASTDLVGSEKLFF. CDR3 nucleotides: TGCAGTGCTTCGACAGACCTGGTGGGTAGTGAAAAACTGTTTTTT.

The chain links TRBV6-5 to TRBJ2-3; 8 bases match TRBD1. CDR3 length: 15 amino acids. With 6 bases clipped from V and 0 bases from J, the junction kept 5 bases outside the gene matches. Looked up from germline, CDR1 is MNHEY and CDR2 is SVGAGI. The CDR3 DNA reads as TGTGCCAGCAGCCCCAGGGGGCGAAGCACAGATACGCAGTATTTT. Translation gives CASSPRGRSTDTQYF.

The CDR3: CATSDPDGYNEQFF. For the CDR3, the DNA is TGTGCCACCAGTGACCCGGACGGATACAATGAGCAGTTCTTC. The chain employs TRBV24-1 and TRBJ2-1; no reliable D call. V was shortened by 4 bases and J by 4 bases, with 10 bases between the two germline ends. Germline V CDR1 and CDR2: KGHDR, SFDVKD. CDR3 length: 14 amino acids.

Regarding this clonotype: A clone one base away is much larger, so this may be a read error. V gene TRBV7-9 combines with J gene TRBJ2-3; D gene ambiguous. Germline-derived CDR1 and CDR2 are SEHNR and FQNEAQ (reference sequence). CDR3 length: 12 residues. CDR3 sequence reads: CSSSPLLDTQYF. DNA of the CDR3: TGTTCCAGCAGCCCCCTACTGGATACGCAGTATTTT.